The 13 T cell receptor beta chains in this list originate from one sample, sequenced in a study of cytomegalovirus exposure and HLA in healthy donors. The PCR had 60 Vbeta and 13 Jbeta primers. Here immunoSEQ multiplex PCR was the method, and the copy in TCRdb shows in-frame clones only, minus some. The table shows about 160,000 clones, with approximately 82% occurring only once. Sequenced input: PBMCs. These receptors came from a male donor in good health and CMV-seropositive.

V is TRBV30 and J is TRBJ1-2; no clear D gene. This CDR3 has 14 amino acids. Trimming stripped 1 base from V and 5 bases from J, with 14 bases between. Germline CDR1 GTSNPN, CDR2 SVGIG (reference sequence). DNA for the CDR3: TGTGCCTGGAGTGCCCTAACAGTGAGTTATGGCTACACCTTC. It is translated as CAWSALTVSYGYTF.

CDR3: CASSNRGRVEKLFF. As DNA, the CDR3 is TGTGCCAGCAGCAACAGGGGGCGCGTTGAAAAACTGTTTTTT. The chain couples TRBV5-5 to TRBJ1-4; 9 bases map to TRBD1. The CDR3 loop spans 14 amino acids. Germline values: CDR1 SGHKS, CDR2 YYEKEE (reference sequence). The V segment lost 4 bases and the J segment 7 bases; nucleotides outside the gene matches: 5.

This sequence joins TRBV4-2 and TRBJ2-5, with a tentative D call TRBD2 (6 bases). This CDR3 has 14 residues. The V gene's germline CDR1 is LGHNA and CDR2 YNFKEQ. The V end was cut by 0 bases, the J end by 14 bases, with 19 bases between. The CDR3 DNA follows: TGTGCCAGCAGCCAAGATCCAGTTGCGGGGCTCCCTTACTTC. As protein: CASSQDPVAGLPYF.

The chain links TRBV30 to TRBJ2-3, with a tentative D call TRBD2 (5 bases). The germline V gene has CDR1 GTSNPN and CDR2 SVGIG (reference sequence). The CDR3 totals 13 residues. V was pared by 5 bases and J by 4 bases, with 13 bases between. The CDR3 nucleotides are TGTGCCTGGCGTCTCTTCGGGGCAGATACGCAGTATTTT. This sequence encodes CAWRLFGADTQYF.

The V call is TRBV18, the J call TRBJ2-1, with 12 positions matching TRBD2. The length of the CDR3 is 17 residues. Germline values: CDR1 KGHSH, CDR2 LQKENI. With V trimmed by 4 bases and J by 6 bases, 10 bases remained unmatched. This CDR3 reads CASSRAGTSGSPNEQFF. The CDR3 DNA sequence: TGTGCCAGCTCACGGGCTGGGACTAGCGGGTCTCCCAATGAGCAGTTCTTC.

The CDR3 region has the DNA TGTGCCAGTAGTATCGGGGTAAGCCAAGCTTTCTTT. Residues: CASSIGVSQAFF. The rearrangement links TRBV19 to TRBJ1-1, with D unclear. Germline CDR1 reads LNHDA; CDR2 reads SQIVND (reference sequence). Trimming took off 3 bases at V and 9 bases at J, with 11 bases between the two ends. This CDR3 is 12 amino acids long.

CDR3 DNA sequence: TGTGCCAGCAGTTACTCGGGGGGGAGCTACGAGCAGTACTTC. This translates into CASSYSGGSYEQYF. The V call is TRBV27, the J call TRBJ2-7; 8 nucleotides align to TRBD2. The CDR3 spans 14 residues. CDR1 is MNHEY, CDR2 SMNVEV, per germline (reference sequence). V lost 4 bases, J lost 3 bases, and 5 bases stayed unmatched.

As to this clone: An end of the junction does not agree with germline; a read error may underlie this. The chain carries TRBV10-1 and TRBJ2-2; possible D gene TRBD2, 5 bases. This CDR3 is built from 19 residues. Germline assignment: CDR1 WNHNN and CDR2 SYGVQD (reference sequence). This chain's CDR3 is CASTLPQGYTTSNTGELLF. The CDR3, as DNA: TGCGCCAGCACCTTGCCACAAGGCTACACTACCTCGAACACCGGGGAGCTGCTTTTT.

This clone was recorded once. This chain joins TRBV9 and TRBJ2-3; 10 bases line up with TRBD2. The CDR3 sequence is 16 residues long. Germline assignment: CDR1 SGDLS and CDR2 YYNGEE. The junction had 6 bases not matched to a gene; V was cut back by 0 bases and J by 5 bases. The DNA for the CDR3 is TGTGCCAGCAGCGTAGGATCTAGCGGGAGATTAGATACGCAGTATTTT. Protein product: CASSVGSSGRLDTQYF. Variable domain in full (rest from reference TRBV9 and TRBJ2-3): DSGVTQTPKHLITATGQRVTLRCSPRSGDLSVYWYQQSLDQGLQFLIQYYNGEERAKGNILERFSAQQFPDLHSELNLSSLELGDSALYFCASSVGSSGRLDTQYFGPGTRLTVL.

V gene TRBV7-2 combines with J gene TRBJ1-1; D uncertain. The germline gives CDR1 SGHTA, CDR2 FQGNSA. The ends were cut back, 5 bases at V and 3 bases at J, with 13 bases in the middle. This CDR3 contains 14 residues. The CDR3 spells CASSLRRADTEAFF. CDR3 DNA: TGTGCCAGCAGCCTCCGGAGGGCCGACACTGAAGCTTTCTTT.

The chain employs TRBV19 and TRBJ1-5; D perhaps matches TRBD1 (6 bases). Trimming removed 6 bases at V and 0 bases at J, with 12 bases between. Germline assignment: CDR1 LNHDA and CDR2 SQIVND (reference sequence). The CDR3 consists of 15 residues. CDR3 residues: CASSRGGFSNQPQHF. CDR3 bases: TGTGCCAGTAGCAGGGGCGGGTTTAGCAATCAGCCCCAGCATTTT.

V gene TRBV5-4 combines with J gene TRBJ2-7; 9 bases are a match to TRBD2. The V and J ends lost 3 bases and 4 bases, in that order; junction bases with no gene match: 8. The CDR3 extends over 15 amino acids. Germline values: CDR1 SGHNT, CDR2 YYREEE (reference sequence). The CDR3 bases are TGTGCCAGCAGCTCGGGACTAGCCAAAGAGTACGAGCAGTACTTC. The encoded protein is CASSSGLAKEYEQYF.

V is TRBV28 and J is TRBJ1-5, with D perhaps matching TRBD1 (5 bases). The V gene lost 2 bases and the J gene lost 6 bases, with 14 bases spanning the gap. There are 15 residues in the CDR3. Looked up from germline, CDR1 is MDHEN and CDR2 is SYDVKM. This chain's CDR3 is CASSLGAREGQPQHF. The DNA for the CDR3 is TGTGCCAGCAGTTTAGGGGCTAGGGAAGGTCAGCCCCAGCATTTT.